These T cell receptor beta chains were read from a single sample in a study of CD8 T cells in ankylosing spondylitis. TCRdb re-derived calls from the 5' RACE reads in MiXCR, one entry per CDR3 protein. The sample shows 100,000 to 150,000 distinct CDR3 sequences, around 9% of them seen only once. Sequencing input: blood, either unsorted or a sorted T cell fraction (not recorded which). These receptors were taken from a male donor with ankylosing spondylitis or in good health (not recorded which). The CDR3 runs from the conserved cysteine through the conserved F or W. D genes are given only for firm matches. Clone size is stated in some rows and not others, as once, few, many or a class when expanded.

clone_size,v_call,d_call,j_call,cdr3_aa
many,TRBV5-1,TRBD1,TRBJ2-7,CASSLGTGPFYEQYF
-,TRBV7-2,TRBD2,TRBJ2-3,CASSAGPLAATDTQYF
many,TRBV20-1,TRBD1,TRBJ1-6,CSADPGQGTSPLHF
many,TRBV5-1,-,TRBJ2-1,CASSIGGGSSYNEQFF
many,TRBV20-1,TRBD2,TRBJ2-1,CSAYPLAGGLYNEQFF
-,TRBV19,TRBD1,TRBJ1-3,CASSSTGAYSGNTIYF
few,TRBV6-1,-,TRBJ2-3,CASHARAGTTDTQYF
-,TRBV7-2,TRBD2,TRBJ2-1,CASSLVGGSSYNEQFF
many,TRBV4-3,TRBD2,TRBJ2-2,CASSTGTTSLSGLLFF
few,TRBV29-1,TRBD2,TRBJ2-7,CSVLTSGAYEQYF
-,TRBV4-3,-,TRBJ2-7,CASSPRVGDEQYF
many,TRBV27,-,TRBJ1-5,CASSPGTITEPQHF
-,TRBV27,-,TRBJ2-3,CASSFMSPSTDTQYF
many,TRBV4-3,-,TRBJ2-1,CASSPPGVDEQFF
many,TRBV27,TRBD1,TRBJ2-7,CASSSPGTGLDEQYF
many,TRBV29-1,-,TRBJ2-7,CSVLAVRGYEQYF
-,TRBV7-3,-,TRBJ2-1,CASSAFAGSYNEQFF
few,TRBV6-5,TRBD1,TRBJ2-5,CASSSGTGTQETQYF
many,TRBV7-9,-,TRBJ2-7,CASSLVASEQYF
-,TRBV19,-,TRBJ1-5,CASSSVNLNQPQHF
-,TRBV20-1,-,TRBJ1-6,CSARRGSEPLHF
many,TRBV6-5,TRBD1,TRBJ1-6,CASSYFLGQVNSPLHF
many,TRBV20-1,-,TRBJ2-7,CSAPGLLIPYEQYF
many,TRBV27,TRBD1,TRBJ2-2,CASSFGTGGTGELFF